This TCR beta chain was obtained from a study of T cells in Graves' hyperthyroidism and ophthalmopathy. The V gene's germline CDR1 is SQVTM and CDR2 ANQGSEA. This CDR3 has 15 residues. The V segment lost 6 bases and the J segment 2 bases; nucleotides outside the gene matches: 12. The sample, blood from the first hyperthyroidism diagnosis, precedes any ophthalmopathy symptoms. The PBMCs studied were ones that came from 8 to 10 ml fresh peripheral blood. From RNA transcripts, TCR beta CDR3 regions were amplified. Initially, a first-round RT-PCR of the TCR CDR3 employed the HTBI primer set. From the multiplex PCR reads, TCRdb called clonotypes with MiXCR, one entry per CDR3 protein. Of over 250,000 distinct CDR3 sequences in the sample, 25% to 30% are singletons; the top ten hold about 30%.

The sequenced sample consisted of blood. This TCR was recovered from a man aged 40-49 years with Graves' hyperthyroidism that later progressed to Graves' ophthalmopathy. The chain recombines TRBV29-1 with TRBJ1-1; 7 bases align to TRBD1. CDR3 sequence reads: CSVATPGTDNTEAFF. The CDR3 coding sequence is TGCAGCGTCGCCACCCCCGGGACAGACAACACTGAAGCTTTCTTT.